These 32 T cell receptor beta chains were all obtained from the same sample, sequenced in a study of HIV-infected patients and healthy controls. No cell fractionation was done, so the repertoire covers all unsorted peripheral blood T cells. cDNA was made from roughly 500 ng RNA using alpha and beta constant primers. Alpha and beta chain libraries were made separately by chain-specific third strand synthesis with multiplexing indices. TCRdb independently ran MiXCR on the 5' RACE reads; one entry per CDR3 protein. Of 12,000 or so distinct CDR3 sequences listed, roughly 9.5% are singletons. Source: blood, taken before antiretroviral therapy. Receptors were obtained from an adult with HIV infection. The donor label of this sample is uncertain.

This clonotype appeared many times. The chain joins TRBV7-9 to TRBJ2-5; D gene ambiguous. Germline V gene sequence: CDR1 SEHNR, CDR2 FQNEAQ (reference sequence). CDR3 length equals 14 residues. V gave up 1 base and J gave up 2 bases, with 8 bases separating them. The CDR3 loop is CASSLGLTQETQYF. In nucleotides, the CDR3 is TGTGCCAGCAGCTTAGGTCTGACTCAAGAGACCCAGTACTTC.

This chain connects TRBV9 to TRBJ2-3, with D possibly TRBD2 on 5 matching bases. V shed 0 bases and J shed 0 bases, with 8 bases lying between them. Germline V lookup: CDR1 SGDLS, CDR2 YYNGEE. This CDR3 contains 15 residues. This chain's CDR3 is CASSVVGDSTDTQYF. The CDR3 DNA is TGTGCCAGCAGCGTAGTCGGGGATAGCACAGATACGCAGTATTTT.

This clonotype is judged medium-sized. The CDR3 nucleotides read TGTGCCTGGAGTGTAAATGAAGGCGCAGATACGCAGTATTTT. Translated, it gives CAWSVNEGADTQYF. The gene calls are TRBV30 and TRBJ2-3; D is ambiguous. Germline assignment: CDR1 GTSNPN and CDR2 SVGIG (reference sequence). The CDR3 is 14 amino acids. Between the trimmed V and J ends, which lost 0 bases and 4 bases, there was a span of 11 bases.

This clonotype has ten or more counts. The CDR3 nucleotides are TGTGCCAGCAGTGCAAACATAGTGATGAACACTGAAGCTTTCTTT. Translated: CASSANIVMNTEAFF. This chain links TRBV2 with TRBJ1-1; D call uncertain. The CDR3 is 15 residues long. Germline V gives CDR1 SNHLY, CDR2 FYNNEI. V was pared by 4 bases and J by 0 bases, with 12 bases between.

The CDR3 DNA reads TGTGCCAGCAGCCAACGCCCCGGGACAGGGCGTCAAGAGACCCAGTACTTC. The encoded protein is CASSQRPGTGRQETQYF. The chain is built from TRBV4-2 and TRBJ2-5; 9 positions agree with TRBD1. With 2 bases clipped from V and 2 bases from J, the junction kept 9 bases outside the gene matches. This CDR3 region has 17 residues. Germline V gene lookup returns CDR1 LGHNA and CDR2 YNFKEQ.

As to this clonotype: Sequence at one end of the junction differs from germline and may be a read error. J is TRBJ2-7 and V is TRBV11-1; D gene uncertain. Germline CDR1 SGHAT, CDR2 FQDESV (reference sequence). CDR3 length: 15 amino acids. The CDR3 bases are TGTGCCAGCAGCCTCAACGGGTTTGGATCCTACGAGCATTACTTC. Encoded protein: CASSLNGFGSYEHYF. Complete variable domain (other parts from reference TRBV11-1 and TRBJ2-7): EAEVAQSPRYKITEKSQAVAFWCDPISGHATLYWYRQILGQGPELLVQFQDESVVDDSQLPKDRFSAERLKGVDSTLKIQPAELGDSAMYLCASSLNGFGSYEHYFGPGTRLTVT.

The sample holds a few counts of this clonotype. V is TRBV6-1 and J is TRBJ2-1; 10 nucleotides agree with TRBD1. Trimming took 2 bases from V and 2 from J; bases not matched to a gene: 9. This CDR3 has 18 amino acids. In germline, CDR1 is MNHNS, CDR2 SASEGT. The CDR3 protein is CASSELYGDRGAYNEQFF. In DNA form, the CDR3 reads TGTGCCAGCAGTGAACTTTATGGGGACAGGGGAGCCTACAATGAGCAGTTCTTC.

This clonotype was counted many times. The J gene is TRBJ1-1, the V gene TRBV11-2, with a possible D match to TRBD1 (5 bases). CDR1 and CDR2 (germline): SGHAT, FQNNGV. The CDR3 is 15 residues long. The ends were cut back, 4 bases at V and 3 bases at J, with 15 bases in the middle. CDR3: CASSSSQGQDTEAFF. CDR3 bases: TGTGCCAGCAGCTCATCCCAGGGCCAGGACACTGAAGCTTTCTTT.

This clonotype was seen at least ten times. The V call is TRBV25-1, the J call TRBJ2-3; 10 bases are shared with TRBD2. CDR1 is MGHDK and CDR2 is SYGVNS in the germline V gene. The CDR3 covers 15 residues. Losses at the gene ends were 6 bases for V and 1 base for J; bases not matched to a gene: 4. The CDR3 loop reads CASSALAGGTDTQYF. The CDR3 DNA reads TGTGCCAGCAGCGCTCTAGCGGGGGGCACAGATACGCAGTATTTT.

J is TRBJ1-1 and V is TRBV28; D not certain. Germline CDR1 reads MDHEN; CDR2 reads SYDVKM. Trimming took 3 bases from V and 0 from J, leaving 8 bases between them. The CDR3 runs to 14 residues. In nucleotides, the CDR3 is TGTGCCAGCAGTTTTCCATTCATGAACACTGAAGCTTTCTTT. Encoded protein: CASSFPFMNTEAFF.

This clonotype came up many times. The genes are TRBV19 and TRBJ2-1; 7 positions agree with TRBD2. From germline, CDR1 is LNHDA and CDR2 SQIVND (reference sequence). V lost 3 bases, J lost 8 bases, and 25 bases stayed unmatched. The CDR3 totals 20 residues. CDR3 nucleotide sequence: TGTGCCAGTAGTATGGGGAATAGACTACTCGCGGGAGCCCCGAAGGATGAGCAGTTCTTC. Translated: CASSMGNRLLAGAPKDEQFF.

This clonotype was recorded at least ten times. This rearrangement joins TRBV27 to TRBJ1-1, with a weak D call TRBD1 (6 bases). CDR1 MNHEY and CDR2 SMNVEV come from the germline V gene (reference sequence). V was clipped by 3 bases and J by 4 bases, with 9 bases between them. This CDR3 is built from 13 residues. As DNA, the CDR3 is TGTGCCAGCAGTTTCTTGGGGGCCACTGAAGCTTTCTTT. Translated, it gives CASSFLGATEAFF.

The table lists this clonotype with many counts. The chain links TRBV5-4 to TRBJ1-2; no clear D gene. The germline gives CDR1 SGHNT, CDR2 YYREEE (reference sequence). The CDR3 is made up of 15 amino acids. V lost 0 bases to trimming and J lost 0 bases, with 9 bases between them. This CDR3 is CASSLETTANYGYTF. Here the CDR3 DNA reads TGTGCCAGCAGCTTGGAAACGACGGCTAACTATGGCTACACCTTC.

This clonotype was seen at least ten times. The chain joins TRBV6-1 to TRBJ1-2; D might be TRBD1 (6 bases). V dropped 1 base and J dropped 5 bases, with 8 bases sitting between them. This CDR3 region has 13 residues. Germline CDR1 reads MNHNS; CDR2 reads SASEGT. DNA of the CDR3: TGTGCCAGCAGTGAAGACAGGGAGTATGGCTACACCTTC. It translates to CASSEDREYGYTF.

There are many counts of this clonotype. The chain recombines TRBV19 with TRBJ1-5; maybe TRBD1 (6 bases). Germline-derived CDR1 and CDR2 are LNHDA and SQIVND (reference sequence). V dropped 0 bases and J dropped 6 bases, with 9 bases sitting between them. This CDR3 comprises 14 residues. CDR3 loop: CASSIDRGLQPQHF. DNA for the CDR3: TGTGCCAGTAGTATAGACAGGGGCCTTCAGCCCCAGCATTTT.

This clonotype was seen at least ten times. The CDR3 loop is CASVEGGLVGEQFF. The CDR3 DNA reads as TGCGCCAGCGTGGAGGGAGGGCTAGTCGGTGAGCAGTTCTTC. The chain links TRBV5-1 to TRBJ2-1; 7 bases are a match to TRBD2. CDR1 and CDR2 (germline): SGHRS, YFSETQ. Germline trimming cut 7 bases from V and 9 bases from J; bases unmatched to any gene: 13. The CDR3 consists of 14 residues.

This clonotype appeared many times. CDR3 region: CASSLVPGATDTQYF. The CDR3, as DNA: TGCGCCAGCAGCTTGGTGCCGGGAGCCACAGATACGCAGTATTTT. This chain links TRBV5-1 with TRBJ2-3, with a possible D match to TRBD2 (6 bases). The CDR3 extends over 15 amino acids. Trimming shortened V by 0 bases and J by 2 bases, and 10 bases separated the two germline ends. The germline gives CDR1 SGHRS, CDR2 YFSETQ.

Many counts were recorded for this clonotype. V usage is TRBV7-8 and J usage is TRBJ2-7; unclear D gene. V was trimmed by 5 bases and J by 4 bases, leaving 9 bases between them. The CDR3 contains 12 residues. Germline CDR1 SGHVS, CDR2 FQNEAQ. The CDR3 DNA reads as TGTGCCAGCAGCGGCCTGGATTACGAGCAGTACTTC. It codes for CASSGLDYEQYF.

This clonotype came up many times. The V and J genes are TRBV30 and TRBJ1-1; D gene ambiguous. The V gene's germline CDR1 is GTSNPN and CDR2 SVGIG (reference sequence). Trimming stripped 4 bases from V and 3 bases from J, with 12 bases between. The CDR3 contains 13 residues. CDR3 coding DNA: TGTGCCTGGACAGGCAGGTCGGACACTGAAGCTTTCTTT. It specifies CAWTGRSDTEAFF. Supplemented by reference TRBV30 and TRBJ1-1, the full variable domain reads SQTIHQWPATLVQPVGSPLSLECTVEGTSNPNLYWYRQAAGRGLQLLFYSVGIGQISSEVPQNLSASRPQDRQFILSSKKLLLSDSGFYLCAWTGRSDTEAFFGQGTRLTVV.

This clonotype was seen ten or more times. The genes are TRBV2 and TRBJ1-5; D uncertain. The V gene lost 7 bases and the J gene lost 1 base, with 8 bases spanning the gap. Germline V lookup: CDR1 SNHLY, CDR2 FYNNEI. This CDR3 region has 13 residues. This chain's CDR3 is CASKTESNQPQHF. DNA for the CDR3: TGTGCCAGCAAGACGGAGAGCAATCAGCCCCAGCATTTT.

This clonotype was counted at least ten times. This chain links TRBV19 with TRBJ2-3; 7 bases agree with TRBD2. Looked up from germline, CDR1 is LNHDA and CDR2 is SQIVND (reference sequence). The ends lost 5 bases at V and 3 bases at J; junction bases unmatched: 2. CDR3 length: 13 amino acids. The CDR3 spells CASSLSGTDTQYF. The CDR3 bases are TGTGCCAGTAGTCTTAGCGGGACAGATACGCAGTATTTT.

Many counts were recorded for this clonotype. V usage is TRBV5-1 and J usage is TRBJ1-1, with D perhaps matching TRBD1 (5 bases). The V gene lost 0 bases and the J gene lost 1 base, with 13 bases spanning the gap. Looked up from germline, CDR1 is SGHRS and CDR2 is YFSETQ. The CDR3 is 16 residues long. The CDR3 nucleotides read TGCGCCAGCAGCTTGGACAGGACGCTAAAGAACACTGAAGCTTTCTTT. This translates into CASSLDRTLKNTEAFF. Complete variable domain (other parts from reference TRBV5-1 and TRBJ1-1): KAGVTQTPRYLIKTRGQQVTLSCSPISGHRSVSWYQQTPGQGLQFLFEYFSETQRNKGNFPGRFSGRQFSNSRSEMNVSTLELGDSALYLCASSLDRTLKNTEAFFGQGTRLTVV.

By share, this clonotype counts as medium-sized. The genes are TRBV30 and TRBJ1-5; no clear D gene. V was trimmed by 3 bases and J by 0 bases, leaving 12 bases between them. The length of the CDR3 is 15 residues. Germline loops: CDR1 GTSNPN, CDR2 SVGIG (reference sequence). CDR3 sequence (DNA): TGTGCCTGGAGCCAAGGAGCCCATAGCAATCAGCCCCAGCATTTT. Amino acids: CAWSQGAHSNQPQHF.

The chain uses TRBV7-9 and TRBJ2-7; 7 bases agree with TRBD1. This CDR3 has 13 amino acids. The V and J ends lost 5 bases and 5 bases, in that order; junction bases with no gene match: 6. Germline V gene data show CDR1 as SEHNR and CDR2 as FQNEAQ (reference sequence). The CDR3 here is CASSLKTGDEQYF. Here the CDR3 DNA reads TGTGCCAGCAGCCTGAAAACAGGGGACGAGCAGTACTTC.

This clonotype has at least ten counts. The rearrangement joins TRBV2 to TRBJ1-2, with D hard to call. With 5 bases removed from V and 2 bases from J, the gap between germline ends came to 6 bases. The CDR3 is 12 residues long. Germline V lookup: CDR1 SNHLY, CDR2 FYNNEI. CDR3 DNA: TGTGCCAGCAGTACTACCAACTATGGCTACACCTTC. Its protein product is CASSTTNYGYTF.

This clonotype was observed at least ten times. The chain has TRBV12-3 or TRBV12-4 and TRBJ1-5; D gene uncertain. V dropped 4 bases and J dropped 3 bases, with 4 bases sitting between them. CDR3 length: 12 amino acids. CDR3 protein: CASSSDNQPQHF. In nucleotides, the CDR3 is TGTGCCAGCAGTTCGGACAATCAGCCCCAGCATTTT.

This clonotype was observed at least ten times. The genes are TRBV21-1 and TRBJ1-5. TRBV21-1 is an annotated pseudogene. This CDR3 is 17 amino acids long. The CDR3 loop reads CASSKRAGPQMNQPQHF. In DNA form, the CDR3 reads TGTGCCAGCAGCAAACGGGCAGGGCCCCAGATGAATCAGCCCCAGCATTTT.

Ten or more counts support this clonotype. The chain recombines TRBV10-3 with TRBJ1-2; 12 bases match TRBD1. Germline CDR1 and CDR2: ENHRY and SYGVKD. Trimming took 6 bases from V and 4 from J; bases not matched to a gene: 9. CDR3 length: 16 amino acids. The CDR3 DNA is TGTGCCATCAGGCCGGGACAGGGGGCCGGCTCCTATGGCTACACCTTC. It specifies CAIRPGQGAGSYGYTF.

In its sample, this clonotype was seen many times. The chain is built from TRBV6-2 or TRBV6-3 and TRBJ2-3; possible D gene TRBD2, 7 bases. The V gene's germline CDR1 is MNHEY and CDR2 SVGEGT. V shed 6 bases and J shed 6 bases, with 19 bases lying between them. The CDR3 spans 15 residues. The CDR3 sequence: CASRRGGGRADTQYF. The CDR3 DNA follows: TGTGCCAGCAGACGCGGAGGGGGGAGGGCGGATACGCAGTATTTT.

This clonotype was recorded many times. CDR3 coding DNA: TGTGCCAGCAGGAGCGCTGGGGAGCTGTTTTTT. This sequence encodes CASRSAGELFF. The chain joins TRBV6-5 to TRBJ2-2; no firm D call. CDR3 size: 11 residues. V lost 6 bases and J 8 bases, leaving 7 bases between the germline ends. Germline V gene data show CDR1 as MNHEY and CDR2 as SVGAGI.

This clonotype was detected ten times or more. This chain joins TRBV12-3 or TRBV12-4 and TRBJ2-1; 9 nucleotides agree with TRBD1. CDR3 length equals 14 residues. With V trimmed by 1 base and J by 9 bases, 4 bases remained unmatched. The CDR3 spells CASSLGQGVGEQFF. In DNA form, the CDR3 reads TGTGCCAGCAGTTTAGGACAGGGGGTTGGTGAGCAGTTCTTC.

This clonotype counts as medium-sized (0.01 to 0.1%). The chain recombines TRBV4-2 with TRBJ2-5; tentatively, D is TRBD2 (5 bases). This CDR3 comprises 14 residues. Looked up from germline, CDR1 is LGHNA and CDR2 is YNFKEQ. V lost 1 base and J lost 3, with 9 bases in between. The chain's CDR3 is CASSQGIGEETQYF. CDR3 nucleotides: TGTGCCAGCAGCCAAGGGATCGGGGAAGAGACCCAGTACTTC.